Below, one T cell receptor beta chain is given with its context. The CDR3 is 14 amino acids. V was shortened by 3 bases and J by 6 bases, with 14 bases between the two germline ends. Germline CDR1 reads SGHRS; CDR2 reads YFSETQ. Using its own MiXCR run on the RT-PCR reads, TCRdb lists one record per CDR3 protein. The sample lists roughly 940,000 distinct CDR3 sequences; more than 15% were seen once. This sample is part of a study of patients and donors after allogeneic stem cell transplantation. Sequenced: blood, either unsorted or a sorted T cell fraction (not recorded which). This rearrangement joins TRBV5-1 to TRBJ2-3; possible D gene TRBD2, 6 bases. The TCR comes from a human donor who was either an allogeneic HSCT recipient or a stem cell or donor lymphocyte infusion donor (not recorded which). It is not recorded whose cells these are; they may come from a transplant donor. The CDR3 DNA reads TGCGCCAGCAGCTCAGACCGGGGAGGTGATACGCAGTATTTT. It encodes CASSSDRGGDTQYF.